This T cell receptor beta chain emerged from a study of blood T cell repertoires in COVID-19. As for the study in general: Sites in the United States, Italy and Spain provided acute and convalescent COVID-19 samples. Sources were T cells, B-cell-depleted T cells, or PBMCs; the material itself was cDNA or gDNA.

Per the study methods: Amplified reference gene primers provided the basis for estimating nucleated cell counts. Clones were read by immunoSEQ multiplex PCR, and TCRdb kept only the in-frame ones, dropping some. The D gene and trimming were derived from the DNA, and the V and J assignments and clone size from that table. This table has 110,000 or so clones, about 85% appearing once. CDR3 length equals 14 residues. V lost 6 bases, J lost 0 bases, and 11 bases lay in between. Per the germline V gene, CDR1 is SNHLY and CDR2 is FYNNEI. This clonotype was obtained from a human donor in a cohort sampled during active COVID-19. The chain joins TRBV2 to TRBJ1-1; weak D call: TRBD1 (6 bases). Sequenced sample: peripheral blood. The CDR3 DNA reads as TGTGCCAGCAGAGGGGGGGAGATGAACACTGAAGCTTTCTTT. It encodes CASRGGEMNTEAFF.